A single sample is the source of the 19 T cell receptor beta chains below, sequenced in a study of shared clonotypes between healthy human individuals. Method: immunoSEQ multiplex PCR; TCRdb's copy keeps in-frame clones and lacks some. Here the sample spans around 1.1 million clones, around 82% being singletons. Sequenced input: memory CD4+ T cells from PBMCs. The subset is: CD45RA-negative fraction. The receptors were sampled from a man aged 18 to 29 in good health. Some clones in this sample may be carry-over from other donors' samples.

This clone was seen only a few times. Other DNA variants within this sample encode the same CDR3. The rearrangement joins TRBV27 to TRBJ1-5; TRBD1 agrees at 8 bases. V trimming: 4 bases; J trimming: 2 bases; junction bases outside the gene matches: 1. Per the germline V gene, CDR1 is MNHEY and CDR2 is SMNVEV (reference sequence). The CDR3 length is 14 residues. The CDR3 spells CASSSGQGNQPQHF. The CDR3 bases are TGTGCCAGCAGTTCGGGACAGGGCAATCAGCCCCAGCATTTT.

On this clone itself: A far larger clone is one nucleotide away, so this likely arose from a read error. This specimen includes other DNA sequences encoding the same CDR3. V gene TRBV5-4 combines with J gene TRBJ2-1, with D perhaps assigned TRBD1 or TRBD2 (6 bases each). Per the germline V gene, CDR1 is SGHNT and CDR2 is YYREEE (reference sequence). The CDR3 sequence is 16 residues long. The CDR3 nucleotides are TGCGCCAGCAGTATGGGGGGTGGACAGAGTTACAATGAGCAGTTCTTC. Translation: CASSMGGGQSYNEQFF.

V usage is TRBV2 and J usage is TRBJ2-7, with D possibly matching TRBD1 (5 bases). Germline assignment: CDR1 SNHLY and CDR2 FYNNEI. The CDR3 covers 12 residues. The V end was cut by 5 bases, the J end by 4 bases, with 9 bases between. The CDR3 sequence is CASSQGAYEQYF. The CDR3 nucleotides read TGTGCCAGCAGTCAAGGGGCATACGAGCAGTACTTC.

The J gene is TRBJ2-7, the V gene TRBV4-2, with D possibly matching TRBD2 (6 bases). Per germline, CDR1 LGHNA and CDR2 YNFKEQ. Trimming removed 1 base at V and 4 bases at J, with 14 bases between. This CDR3 is 15 amino acids long. DNA for the CDR3: TGTGCCAGCAGCCAAGGTAGTGAGGGGAGGTACGAGCAGTACTTC. Protein sequence: CASSQGSEGRYEQYF.

The CDR3 nucleotides are TGTGCCACCAGCAGGAGCCAACGGACCCGGGGTCCCGAGCATTTT. Protein product: CATSRSQRTRGPEHF. This chain joins TRBV15 and TRBJ1-5; D is undetermined. The CDR3 contains 15 residues. Trimming shortened V by 3 bases and J by 14 bases, and 23 bases separated the two germline ends. CDR1 is LNHNV and CDR2 is YYDKDF in the germline V gene (reference sequence).

This chain uses TRBV5-1 with TRBJ2-7, with D possibly matching TRBD1 (5 bases). This CDR3 is built from 13 residues. The germline gives CDR1 SGHRS, CDR2 YFSETQ. Trimming took 0 bases from V and 3 from J, leaving 7 bases between them. The CDR3 sequence: CASSLEGNYEQYF. The CDR3 DNA follows: TGCGCCAGCAGCTTGGAGGGGAACTACGAGCAGTACTTC.

The rearrangement joins TRBV5-1 to TRBJ2-7, with 7 bases aligning to TRBD1. The junction had 6 bases not matched to a gene; V was cut back by 4 bases and J by 2 bases. CDR1 is SGHRS and CDR2 is YFSETQ in the germline V gene. CDR3 length: 14 residues. DNA of the CDR3: TGCGCCAGCAGCCCGTCGACAGGGCCCTACGAGCAGTACTTC. Amino acid sequence: CASSPSTGPYEQYF.

This clone was counted between two and nine times. The chain employs TRBV7-8 and TRBJ2-7; 7 bases are shared with TRBD2. V gave up 1 base and J gave up 7 bases; unmatched junction bases: 1. The CDR3 is 12 amino acids. Germline CDR1 and CDR2: SGHVS and FQNEAQ. The CDR3 loop reads CASSLGEGEQYF. CDR3 bases: TGTGCCAGCAGCTTAGGGGAGGGGGAGCAGTACTTC. The full variable domain, with the rest looked up from reference TRBV7-8 and TRBJ2-7, is GAGVSQSPRYKVAKRGQDVALRCDPISGHVSLFWYQQALGQGPEFLTYFQNEAQLDKSGLPSDRFFAERPEGSVSTLKIQRTQQEDSAVYLCASSLGEGEQYFGPGTRLTVT.

The chain is built from TRBV28 and TRBJ2-5; D tentatively fits TRBD1 or TRBD2 (6 bases each). The V end lost 3 bases, the J end lost 1 base, and 15 bases lay between the germline ends. The CDR3 is 16 amino acids. Germline V gene lookup returns CDR1 MDHEN and CDR2 SYDVKM. The CDR3 DNA follows: TGTGCCAGCAGTTTTCGGGGGTCAGGGGCCCAAGAGACCCAGTACTTC. This encodes CASSFRGSGAQETQYF.

The rearrangement joins TRBV7-3 to TRBJ2-1; D call uncertain. Trimming took off 5 bases at V and 7 bases at J, with 9 bases between the two ends. This CDR3 spans 12 amino acids. Germline assignment: CDR1 SGHTA and CDR2 FQGTGA. The CDR3 reads CASSTTANEQFF. For the CDR3, the DNA is TGTGCCAGCAGCACCACGGCGAATGAGCAGTTCTTC.

This clone is a singleton in its sample. The CDR3 loop is CASSSPRLAGVVDTQYF. DNA of the CDR3: TGTGCCAGCAGTTCCCCCAGGCTAGCGGGAGTGGTTGATACGCAGTATTTT. The rearrangement uses TRBV27 and TRBJ2-3; TRBD2 aligns across 10 bases. V gave up 4 bases and J gave up 6 bases; unmatched junction bases: 13. The CDR3 consists of 17 residues. The germline CDR1 and CDR2 sequences are MNHEY and SMNVEV (reference sequence).

The sample holds many counts of this clone. The chain combines TRBV11-1 with TRBJ2-5; D is unclear. The V end lost 1 base, the J end lost 1 base, and 4 bases lay between the germline ends. CDR3 length: 13 amino acids. The germline gives CDR1 SGHAT, CDR2 FQDESV (reference sequence). CDR3 region: CASSLGSQETQYF. CDR3 sequence (DNA): TGTGCCAGCAGCTTAGGGTCCCAAGAGACCCAGTACTTC.

CDR3 in DNA: TGTGCCAGCAGCGTAGACCAAGAGACCCAGTACTTC. Translated: CASSVDQETQYF. The chain carries TRBV9 and TRBJ2-5; D gene uncertain. Trimming removed 0 bases at V and 0 bases at J, with 0 bases between. Per germline, CDR1 SGDLS and CDR2 YYNGEE. This CDR3 spans 12 amino acids.

Comments on this clone: A much larger clone is a single base away; this may be a read error. The chain couples TRBV14 to TRBJ2-1, with no clear D. V dropped 4 bases and J dropped 9 bases, with 16 bases sitting between them. Looked up from germline, CDR1 is SGHDN and CDR2 is FVKESK. The CDR3 contains 14 residues. CDR3 nucleotide sequence: TGTGCCAGCAGCCCACGGCCCCTCCGCAGTGAGCAGTTCTTC. Amino acid sequence: CASSPRPLRSEQFF.

V is TRBV11-3 and J is TRBJ1-4, with D perhaps matching TRBD1 (6 bases). The V end was cut by 1 base, the J end by 0 bases, with 18 bases between. This CDR3 has 19 amino acids. Looked up from germline, CDR1 is SGHNT and CDR2 is YENEEA. Here the CDR3 DNA reads TGTGCCAGCAGCTTAGTTGTTGTGACAGGTGCCGCAACTAATGAAAAACTGTTTTTT. Protein sequence: CASSLVVVTGAATNEKLFF.

The chain links TRBV7-2 to TRBJ2-5; 10 positions agree with TRBD1. J lost 3 bases, V lost 1 base, and 11 bases had no gene match. CDR1 and CDR2 (germline): SGHTA, FQGNSA. The CDR3 loop spans 18 amino acids. CDR3 coding DNA: TGTGCCAGCAGCTTAGAAGGCCTCCGGGACAGGGGAAAAGAGACCCAGTACTTC. It translates to CASSLEGLRDRGKETQYF.

This clone was observed a handful of times. V gene TRBV2 combines with J gene TRBJ1-2; 10 bases are a match to TRBD1. Unmatched junction bases numbered 9, after V lost 6 bases and J lost 8 bases. This CDR3 comprises 14 residues. Germline V gene data show CDR1 as SNHLY and CDR2 as FYNNEI. CDR3 nucleotides: TGTGCCAGCAGATACCTGGGACAGGGGATAGGCTACACCTTC. It yields the protein CASRYLGQGIGYTF.

This clone showed up just once. The chain employs TRBV6-1 and TRBJ1-2; D ambiguous. This CDR3 contains 14 residues. V gave up 6 bases and J gave up 0 bases, with 11 bases separating them. Germline V gene data show CDR1 as MNHNS and CDR2 as SASEGT. The CDR3 DNA sequence: TGTGCCAGCAGCCCCAGGAGATCTAACTATGGCTACACCTTC. Encoded protein: CASSPRRSNYGYTF.

The sample holds a few counts of this clone. This sample also contains other DNA sequences that code for the same CDR3. This chain uses TRBV5-1 with TRBJ2-6, with 7 bases that match TRBD1. The germline V gene encodes CDR1 SGHRS and CDR2 YFSETQ. The CDR3 length is 17 residues. With 4 bases clipped from V and 0 bases from J, the junction kept 7 bases outside the gene matches. CDR3: CASSPGQLSSGANVLTF. In nucleotides, the CDR3 is TGCGCCAGCAGCCCGGGACAGCTGAGCTCTGGGGCCAACGTCCTGACTTTC. The full variable domain, in which reference TRBV5-1 and TRBJ2-6 provide the parts outside the CDR3, is KAGVTQTPRYLIKTRGQQVTLSCSPISGHRSVSWYQQTPGQGLQFLFEYFSETQRNKGNFPGRFSGRQFSNSRSEMNVSTLELGDSALYLCASSPGQLSSGANVLTFGAGSRLTVL.